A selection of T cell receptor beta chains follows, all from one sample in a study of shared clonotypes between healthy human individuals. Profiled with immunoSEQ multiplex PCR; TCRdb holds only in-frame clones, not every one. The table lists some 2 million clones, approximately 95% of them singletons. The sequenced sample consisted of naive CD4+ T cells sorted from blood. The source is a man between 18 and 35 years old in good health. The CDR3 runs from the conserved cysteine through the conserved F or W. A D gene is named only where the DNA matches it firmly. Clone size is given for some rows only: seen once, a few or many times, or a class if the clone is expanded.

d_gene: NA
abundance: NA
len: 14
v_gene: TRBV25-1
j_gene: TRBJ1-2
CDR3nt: TGTGCCAGCAGTGATTTGCCAGGGACCTATGGCTACACCTTC
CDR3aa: CASSDLPGTYGYTF

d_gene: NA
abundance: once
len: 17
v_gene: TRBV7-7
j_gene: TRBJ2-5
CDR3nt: TGTGCTAGCAGCTTATCCAGGAACAGGGCGAATCGGGAGACCCAGTACTTC
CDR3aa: CASSLSRNRANRETQYF

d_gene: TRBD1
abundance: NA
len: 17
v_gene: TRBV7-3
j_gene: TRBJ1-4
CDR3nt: TGTGCCAGCAGCTGTCGACAGGGGGCAGTTACTAATGAAAAACTGTTTTTT
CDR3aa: CASSCRQGAVTNEKLFF

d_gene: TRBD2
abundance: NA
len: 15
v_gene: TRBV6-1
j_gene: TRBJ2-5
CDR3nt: TGTGCCAGCAGTGAACTCGGGACTAGTCGGGAGACCCAGTACTTC
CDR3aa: CASSELGTSRETQYF

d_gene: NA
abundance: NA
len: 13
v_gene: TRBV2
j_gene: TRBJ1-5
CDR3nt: TGTGCCGGCCGACAGGTGATCAATCAGCCCCAGCATTTT
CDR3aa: CAGRQVINQPQHF

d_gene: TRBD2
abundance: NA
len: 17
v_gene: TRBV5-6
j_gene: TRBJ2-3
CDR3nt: TGTGCCAGCAGCTTGGTCGGGCTAGCGGGGGGCACAGATACGCAATATTTT
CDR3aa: CASSLVGLAGGTDTQYF

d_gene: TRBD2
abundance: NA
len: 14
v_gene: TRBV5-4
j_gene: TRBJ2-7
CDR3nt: TGTGCCAGCAGCCGAGCGGGGGGGCCGGACGAGCAGTACTTC
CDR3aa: CASSRAGGPDEQYF

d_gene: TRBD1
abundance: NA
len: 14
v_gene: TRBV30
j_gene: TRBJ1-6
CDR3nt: TGTGCCTGGAGCGGACAGGGGCGGATTTCACCCCTCCACTTT
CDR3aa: CAWSGQGRISPLHF

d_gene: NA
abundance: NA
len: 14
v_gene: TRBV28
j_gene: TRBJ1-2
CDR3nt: TGTGCCAGCACCAAGGACGGGGGGCGGCATGGCTACACCTTC
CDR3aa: CASTKDGGRHGYTF

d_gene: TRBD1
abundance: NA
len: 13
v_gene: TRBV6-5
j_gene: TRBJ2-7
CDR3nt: TGTGCCAGCGGAAGGGGGCAGGGCTACGAGCAGTACTTC
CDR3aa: CASGRGQGYEQYF

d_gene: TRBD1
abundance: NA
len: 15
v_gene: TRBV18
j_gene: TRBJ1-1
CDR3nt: TGTGCCAGCTCACCAACGGGACAGGGTAACACTGAAGCTTTCTTT
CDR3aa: CASSPTGQGNTEAFF

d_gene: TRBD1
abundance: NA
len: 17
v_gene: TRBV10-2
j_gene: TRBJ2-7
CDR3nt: TGCGCCAGCAGTGAAACGACAGGGGGCTTCGGAATCTACGAGCAGTACTTC
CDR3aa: CASSETTGGFGIYEQYF

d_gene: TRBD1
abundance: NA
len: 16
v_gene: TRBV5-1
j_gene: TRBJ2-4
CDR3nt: TGCGCCAGCAGCGCCGGGACAGGGTCGTCCAAAAACATTCAGTACTTC
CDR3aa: CASSAGTGSSKNIQYF

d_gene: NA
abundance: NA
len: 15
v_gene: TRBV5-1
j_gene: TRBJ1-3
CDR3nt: TGCGCCAGCAGCTTGGCCGGTCCTGAAAGAAACACCATATATTTT
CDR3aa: CASSLAGPERNTIYF

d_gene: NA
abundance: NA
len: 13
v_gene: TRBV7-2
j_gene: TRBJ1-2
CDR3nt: TGTGCCAGCAGCCGCGGGTTCTCTTATGGCTACACCTTC
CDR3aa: CASSRGFSYGYTF

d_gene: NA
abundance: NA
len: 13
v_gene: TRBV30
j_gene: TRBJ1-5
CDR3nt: TGTGCGGCCGGACAGAGCCACAATCAGCCCCAGCATTTT
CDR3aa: CAAGQSHNQPQHF

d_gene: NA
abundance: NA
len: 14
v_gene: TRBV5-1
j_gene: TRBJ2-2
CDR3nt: TGCGCCAGCAGCTTGGAAAGACACACCGGGGAGCTGTTTTTT
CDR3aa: CASSLERHTGELFF

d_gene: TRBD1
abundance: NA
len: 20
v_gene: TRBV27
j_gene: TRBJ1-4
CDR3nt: TGTGCCAGCAGTTTGCTCGGGACAGGGGGCGCGGGGGCGCCTACCGAAAAACTGTTTTTT
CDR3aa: CASSLLGTGGAGAPTEKLFF

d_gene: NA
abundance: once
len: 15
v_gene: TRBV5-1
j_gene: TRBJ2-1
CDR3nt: TGCGCCAGCAGCTTGGTAAGCTGGGGGGTGAATGAGCAGTTCTTC
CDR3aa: CASSLVSWGVNEQFF

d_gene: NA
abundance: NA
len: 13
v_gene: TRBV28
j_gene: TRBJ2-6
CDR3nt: TGTGCCAGCAGGCTATCTGGGGCCAACGTCCTGACTTTC
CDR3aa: CASRLSGANVLTF

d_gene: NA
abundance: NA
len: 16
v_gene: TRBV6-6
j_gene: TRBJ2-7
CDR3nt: TGTGCCAGCAGTACCTGGGACGGGCCCATCCCCTACGAGCAGTACTTC
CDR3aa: CASSTWDGPIPYEQYF

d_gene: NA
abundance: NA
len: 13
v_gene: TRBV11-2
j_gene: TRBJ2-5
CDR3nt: TGTGCCAGCAGCTTGAGAGAACAAGAGACCCAGTACTTC
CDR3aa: CASSLREQETQYF

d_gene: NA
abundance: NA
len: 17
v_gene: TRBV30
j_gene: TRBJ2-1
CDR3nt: TGTGCCTGGAGTGTGAGTCGGGGGACCAGCTCCTACAATGAGCAGTTCTTC
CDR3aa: CAWSVSRGTSSYNEQFF

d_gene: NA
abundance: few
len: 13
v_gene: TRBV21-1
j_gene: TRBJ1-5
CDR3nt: TGTGCCAGCCTCCAGGGCTCAAATCAGCCCCAGCATTTT
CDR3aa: CASLQGSNQPQHF

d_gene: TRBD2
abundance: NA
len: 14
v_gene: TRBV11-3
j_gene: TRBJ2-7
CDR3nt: TGTGCCAGCAGCTCTGGACTAGCGGGGGGAGAGCAGTACTTC
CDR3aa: CASSSGLAGGEQYF

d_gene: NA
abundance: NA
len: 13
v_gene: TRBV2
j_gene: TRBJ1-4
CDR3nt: TGTGCCAGCATCGGAGACCCACGAGAGAAACTGTTTTTT
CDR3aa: CASIGDPREKLFF

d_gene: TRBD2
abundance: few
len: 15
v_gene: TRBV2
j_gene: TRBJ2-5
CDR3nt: TGTGCCAGCGGACTAGCGAGGGCCCTTGGAGAGACCCAGTACTTC
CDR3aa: CASGLARALGETQYF